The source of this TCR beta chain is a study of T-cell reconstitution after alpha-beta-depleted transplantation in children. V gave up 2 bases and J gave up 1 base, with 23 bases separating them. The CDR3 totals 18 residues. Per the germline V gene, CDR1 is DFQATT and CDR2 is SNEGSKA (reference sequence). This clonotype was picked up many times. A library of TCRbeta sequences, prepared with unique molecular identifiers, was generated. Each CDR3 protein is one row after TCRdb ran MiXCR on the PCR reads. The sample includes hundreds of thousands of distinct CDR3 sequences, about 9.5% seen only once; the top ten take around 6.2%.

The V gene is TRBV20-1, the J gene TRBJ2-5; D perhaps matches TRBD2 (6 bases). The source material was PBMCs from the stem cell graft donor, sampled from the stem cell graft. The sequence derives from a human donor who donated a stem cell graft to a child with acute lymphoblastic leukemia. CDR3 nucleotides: TGCAGTGCTAGACCCCGTCGGGGAGGTGGTTTCCCCCAAGAGACCCAGTACTTC. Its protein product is CSARPRRGGGFPQETQYF.